This TCR beta chain was identified in a study of blood T cells in healthy people across ages. General study findings and limits: Significant beta diversity loss was already apparent by age roughly 40, declining roughly linearly. Diversity figures derived from one million T cells were judged to underestimate the true value.

Primers used in a second PCR of roughly 6 to 11 cycles were a sample-barcoded 5' primer and a J-beta primer mix. Every cDNA molecule carried a tag from a template-switch adaptor bearing 12 random nucleotides. TCRdb independently ran MiXCR on the 5' RACE reads; one entry per CDR3 protein. The sample includes a few hundred thousand distinct CDR3 sequences, 50% to 60% seen only once; the top ten take 45% to 65%. Points on this clonotype: What it binds is unknown. The conserved phenylalanine or tryptophan normally closing the CDR3 is absent here, so this likely arose from a read error.

V dropped 6 bases and J dropped 13; count of bases not matched to a gene: 12. The CDR3 contains 13 residues. Germline CDR1 and CDR2: SGHVS and FNYEAQ. The clonotype comes from a man in his sixties in good health. The chain combines TRBV7-6 with TRBJ2-4; 7 nucleotides agree with TRBD2. The sample taken for sequencing was blood. The CDR3 nucleotides are TGTGCCAGCAGTCGCCGCAGGGAGGGTGAGCAGTACCTC. It encodes CASSRRREGEQYL.